The 5 T cell receptor beta chains given below trace back to one sample, sequenced in a study of cytomegalovirus exposure and HLA in healthy donors. PCR primers comprised 60 Vbeta and 13 Jbeta primers. Assay: immunoSEQ multiplex PCR; the TCRdb copy retains only in-frame clones and omits some. The sample contains about 160,000 clones, about 80% of which appear only once. The sample was PBMCs. The receptors shown here come from a man aged 30 to 39 in good health and CMV-seronegative.

The J gene is TRBJ2-7, the V gene TRBV11-2, with 11 bases identical to TRBD1. Germline V gives CDR1 SGHAT, CDR2 FQNNGV. V was pared by 4 bases and J by 6 bases, with 5 bases of the junction left unmatched. The CDR3 is 14 residues long. The CDR3 sequence: CASSSGQGALEQYF. CDR3 sequence (DNA): TGTGCCAGCAGCTCCGGACAGGGGGCACTCGAGCAGTACTTC.

J is TRBJ2-1 and V is TRBV4-3; 13 bases match TRBD2. With 0 bases clipped from V and 8 bases from J, the junction kept 16 bases outside the gene matches. The germline CDR1 and CDR2 sequences are LGHNA and YSLEER. This CDR3 contains 20 residues. The CDR3: CASSQDLRRTSGGRRDEQFF. CDR3 nucleotide sequence: TGCGCCAGCAGCCAAGATTTACGCCGGACTAGCGGGGGTAGAAGGGATGAGCAGTTCTTC.

This clone was detected once. The rearrangement uses TRBV27 and TRBJ2-3; D not certain. Deletions cut 5 bases from V and 6 bases from J, with 12 bases between. Per germline, CDR1 MNHEY and CDR2 SMNVEV (reference sequence). CDR3 size: 13 residues. In nucleotides, the CDR3 is TGTGCCAGCAGTCTGCCTTCGGTCGATACGCAGTATTTT. Translating it yields CASSLPSVDTQYF.

The V call is TRBV23-1, the J call TRBJ2-4, with TRBD1 as a possible D gene (6 bases). TRBV23-1 is an open reading frame whose function is uncertain. Trimming left V 6 bases short and J 0 bases short, with 24 bases between. The CDR3 contains 19 residues. CDR3 sequence (DNA): TGCGCCAGCAGACGCTCCCCTTGTCCAGGGGTCATAGCCAAAAACATTCAGTACTTC. The encoded protein is CASRRSPCPGVIAKNIQYF.

The chain employs TRBV2 and TRBJ1-2; 8 positions match TRBD1. The CDR3 is 14 amino acids. In germline, CDR1 is SNHLY, CDR2 FYNNEI. Trimming at V came to 6 bases and at J to 2 bases, leaving 5 bases not matched to a gene. The chain's CDR3 is CASSLRTGNYGYTF. CDR3 nucleotides: TGTGCCAGCAGCCTAAGGACAGGGAACTATGGCTACACCTTC.